This entry lists 13 T cell receptor beta chains sequenced from one sample in a study of blood T cells in healthy people across ages. A sample-barcoded 5' primer and a J-beta primer mix were used in a second PCR of roughly 7 to 11 cycles. TCRdb redid the calling of the 5' RACE reads with MiXCR, one entry per CDR3 protein. This table holds hundreds of thousands of distinct CDR3 sequences, around two fifths found once. What was sequenced was blood. The source is a man at least 80 years old in good health.

This clonotype was seen only a few times. The chain is built from TRBV20-1 and TRBJ2-4; a possible D gene is TRBD1 (6 bases). Between the trimmed V and J ends, which lost 4 bases and 1 base, there was a span of 8 bases. The CDR3 extends over 13 amino acids. Germline CDR1 DFQATT, CDR2 SNEGSKA (reference sequence). The CDR3 is CSAKQGAKNIQYF. CDR3 sequence (DNA): TGCAGTGCTAAACAGGGTGCCAAAAACATTCAGTACTTC.

This chain connects TRBV2 to TRBJ2-1, with D maybe TRBD1 (6 bases). This CDR3 region has 15 residues. V dropped 3 bases and J dropped 0 bases, with 9 bases sitting between them. Germline CDR1 and CDR2: SNHLY and FYNNEI. The CDR3 sequence: CASSEVRGSYNEQFF. CDR3 coding DNA: TGTGCCAGCAGTGAGGTCAGGGGCTCCTACAATGAGCAGTTCTTC. The complete variable domain, with remaining parts taken from reference TRBV2 and TRBJ2-1, reads EPEVTQTPSHQVTQMGQEVILRCVPISNHLYFYWYRQILGQKVEFLVSFYNNEISEKSEIFDDQFSVERPDGSNFTLKIRSTKLEDSAMYFCASSEVRGSYNEQFFGPGTRLTVL.

This clonotype has just a few counts. The CDR3 spells CATSRDTQGPYEAFF. CDR3 nucleotides: TGTGCCACCAGCAGAGATACCCAGGGGCCCTATGAAGCTTTCTTT. The gene calls are TRBV15 and TRBJ1-1; D is possibly TRBD1 (6 bases). Germline V CDR1 and CDR2: LNHNV, YYDKDF (reference sequence). V was clipped by 0 bases and J by 7 bases, with 15 bases between them. The CDR3 consists of 15 residues.

This clonotype turned up a few times. The V and J genes are TRBV3-1 and TRBJ2-3; D unclear. The CDR3 loop spans 14 amino acids. The germline V and J ends were trimmed by 4 bases and 2 bases, with 10 bases remaining between them. Looked up from germline, CDR1 is LGHDT and CDR2 is YNNKEL (reference sequence). The CDR3: CASSLSLPTDTQYF. The CDR3 DNA follows: TGTGCCAGCAGCCTTTCCCTCCCCACAGATACGCAGTATTTT.

The J gene is TRBJ2-3, the V gene TRBV20-1, with a tentative D call TRBD2 (5 bases). Germline V lookup: CDR1 DFQATT, CDR2 SNEGSKA (reference sequence). The CDR3 covers 15 residues. Trimming left V 0 bases short and J 2 bases short, with 12 bases between. In DNA form, the CDR3 reads TGCAGTGCTAGAGATGTGATGACTAACACAGATACGCAGTATTTT. Translating it yields CSARDVMTNTDTQYF.

This chain joins TRBV4-3 and TRBJ2-5; 7 bases map to TRBD1. This CDR3 has 15 amino acids. The germline V gene has CDR1 LGHNA and CDR2 YSLEER. With V trimmed by 1 base and J by 5 bases, 7 bases remained unmatched. CDR3 in DNA: TGCGCCAGCAGCCAAGTCCCCGACAGGGCTGAGACCCAGTACTTC. Translation: CASSQVPDRAETQYF.

The sample holds a few counts of this clonotype. This chain uses TRBV11-2 with TRBJ1-4, with 7 bases aligning to TRBD1. V lost 2 bases and J lost 5; bases outside the gene matches: 8. This CDR3 region has 16 residues. Germline V gives CDR1 SGHAT, CDR2 FQNNGV. The CDR3 bases are TGTGCCAGCAGCTTATACTTGACAGGGAGAAATGAAAAACTGTTTTTT. Translation gives CASSLYLTGRNEKLFF.

The genes are TRBV7-8 and TRBJ1-5; D gene uncertain. Germline values: CDR1 SGHVS, CDR2 FQNEAQ. Between the trimmed V and J ends, which lost 1 base and 3 bases, there was a span of 13 bases. The length of the CDR3 is 16 residues. This CDR3 is CASSLGWQITNQPQHF. In nucleotides, the CDR3 is TGTGCCAGCAGCTTAGGATGGCAAATCACCAATCAGCCCCAGCATTTT.

This clonotype was detected many times. This chain uses TRBV29-1 with TRBJ2-1, with D possibly being TRBD1 or TRBD2 (5 bases each). The germline CDR1 and CDR2 sequences are SQVTM and ANQGSEA. The ends were cut back, 3 bases at V and 0 bases at J, with 9 bases in the middle. The CDR3 runs 14 residues. In DNA, the CDR3 is TGCAGCGTTGAGGGGGTAAGCTCCTACAATGAGCAGTTCTTC. Translation gives CSVEGVSSYNEQFF.

This sequence joins TRBV2 and TRBJ2-1; D gene unclear. The CDR3 sequence is 16 residues long. Germline-derived CDR1 and CDR2 are SNHLY and FYNNEI. The V and J ends lost 6 bases and 0 bases respectively, with 15 bases between them. The CDR3 nucleotides are TGTGCCAGCAGCCTAAGTGGCCCTAGCTCCTACAATGAGCAGTTCTTC. Translation gives CASSLSGPSSYNEQFF.

The rearrangement joins TRBV6-5 to TRBJ2-2; no reliable D call. There are 16 residues in the CDR3. V dropped 3 bases and J dropped 2 bases, with 13 bases sitting between them. Germline V gene sequence: CDR1 MNHEY, CDR2 SVGAGI. This CDR3 reads CASSYRTLPNTGELFF. CDR3 DNA: TGTGCCAGCAGTTATAGGACCCTCCCAAACACCGGGGAGCTGTTTTTT.

This sequence joins TRBV7-9 and TRBJ2-5; a possible D gene is TRBD2 (5 bases). The CDR3 runs 14 residues. With 5 bases removed from V and 2 bases from J, the gap between germline ends came to 12 bases. The germline V gene encodes CDR1 SEHNR and CDR2 FQNEAQ (reference sequence). CDR3 bases: TGTGCCAGCAGCGTAAGGGAGATACAAGAGACCCAGTACTTC. It encodes CASSVREIQETQYF.

The V and J genes are TRBV7-7 and TRBJ2-5; 11 bases line up with TRBD2. The V segment lost 2 bases and the J segment 2 bases; nucleotides outside the gene matches: 4. CDR3 length: 16 amino acids. Looked up from germline, CDR1 is SSHAT and CDR2 is FNYEAQ (reference sequence). CDR3 in amino acids: CASSLRLAGTQETQYF. CDR3 coding DNA: TGTGCCAGCAGCTTACGACTAGCGGGAACGCAAGAGACCCAGTACTTC.